This T cell receptor beta chain was profiled in a study of T cell responses to AZD1222 COVID-19 vaccine. V lost 2 bases to trimming and J lost 0 bases, with 7 bases between them. CDR1 and CDR2 from the germline V gene are MNHEY and SVGAGI. This CDR3 spans 15 amino acids. Whole-study findings and limits: Most donors were white British and more were female, and clonal diversity was possibly underestimated. Among AZD1222 vaccinees, only 5 or 6 were seropositive at baseline. Two doses of AZD1222 preceded a rise in Spike-specific TCR breadth and depth. Researchers took repertoire samples only after the peak T cell response had come.

Points on this clone: Antigen specificity is unknown.

Sequenced by immunoSEQ multiplex PCR; TCRdb stores in-frame clones only, minus some. This sample has roughly 100,000 clones; 89% occur once, and the top ten carry approximately 18%. This receptor was identified in an adult in good health. The chain has TRBV6-5 and TRBJ1-4; D possibly corresponds to TRBD1 (5 bases). Sequenced material: peripheral blood, taken on day 0 of AZD1222 vaccination. The CDR3 DNA reads as TGTGCCAGCAGTTACGACAGAGCAACTAATGAAAAACTGTTTTTT. Translated: CASSYDRATNEKLFF.